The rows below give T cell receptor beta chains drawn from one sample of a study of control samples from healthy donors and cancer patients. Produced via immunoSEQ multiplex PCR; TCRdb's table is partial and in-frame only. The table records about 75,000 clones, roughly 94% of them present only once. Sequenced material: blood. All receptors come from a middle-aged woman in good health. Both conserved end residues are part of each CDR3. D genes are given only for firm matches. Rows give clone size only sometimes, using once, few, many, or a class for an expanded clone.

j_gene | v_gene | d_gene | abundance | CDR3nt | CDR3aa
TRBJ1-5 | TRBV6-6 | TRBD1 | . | TGTGCCAGCAGCCAGGGGGGGGATTATCAGCCCCAGCATTTT | CASSQGGDYQPQHF
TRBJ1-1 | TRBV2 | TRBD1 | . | TGTGCCAGCGGACAGGGCACCACTGAAGCTTTCTTT | CASGQGTTEAFF
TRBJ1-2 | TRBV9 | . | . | TGTGCCAGCAGCTCAGGGACTTCCCAACGGGGCTACACCTTC | CASSSGTSQRGYTF
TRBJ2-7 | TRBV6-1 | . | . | TGTGCCAGCAGTGAAGGGTACGAGCAGTACTTC | CASSEGYEQYF
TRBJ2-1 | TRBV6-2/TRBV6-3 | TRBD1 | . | TGTGCCAGCAGTTACTTGAGGGGGCTGAGGGCCACTCTCTACAATGAGCAGTTCTTC | CASSYLRGLRATLYNEQFF
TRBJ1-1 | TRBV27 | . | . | TGTGCCAGCAGTTTATCGACCACAGGGAACACTGAAGCTTTCTTT | CASSLSTTGNTEAFF
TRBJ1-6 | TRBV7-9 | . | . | TGTGCCAGCAGCTTAGGAGCTAAGGCCCTCCACTTT | CASSLGAKALHF
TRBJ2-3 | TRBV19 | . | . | TGTGCCAGTAGTATATCGTCAGGGGGTAGCGGGCACACAGATACGCAGTATTTT | CASSISSGGSGHTDTQYF
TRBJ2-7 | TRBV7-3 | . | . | TGTGCCAGCAGCCCGGGCTCGGACACCTTCTACGAGCAGTACTTC | CASSPGSDTFYEQYF
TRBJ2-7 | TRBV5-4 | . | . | TGTGCCAGCAGCTTCAGGGCCCCTGGCTCCTACGAGCAGTACTTC | CASSFRAPGSYEQYF
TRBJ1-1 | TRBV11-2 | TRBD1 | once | TGTGCCAGCAGCTTTGGGACAGAGGGCACTGAAGCTTTCTTT | CASSFGTEGTEAFF
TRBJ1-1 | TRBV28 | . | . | TGTGCCAGCAGTCTTCTTATCGGCACTGAAGCTTTCTTT | CASSLLIGTEAFF
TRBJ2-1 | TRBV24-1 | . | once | TGTGCCACCAGTGACTCTACAGGGTGGGGCGAGCAGTTCTTC | CATSDSTGWGEQFF
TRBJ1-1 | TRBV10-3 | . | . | TGTGCCATCAGTTCGAACCGACTGACGAACACTGAAGCTTTCTTT | CAISSNRLTNTEAFF
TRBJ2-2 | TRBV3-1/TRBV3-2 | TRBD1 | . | TGTGCCAGCAGCCAAGCCCCAGTCACAGGGGGAGGCACCGGGGAGCTGTTTTTT | CASSQAPVTGGGTGELFF
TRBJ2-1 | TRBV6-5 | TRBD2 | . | TGTGCCAGCACCCCTACGGCGGGGGGGCCCCATGAGCAGTTCTTC | CASTPTAGGPHEQFF
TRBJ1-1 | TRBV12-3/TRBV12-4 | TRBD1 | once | TGTGCCAGCAGTCCAGGACAGGGAGGAGCTTTCTTT | CASSPGQGGAFF
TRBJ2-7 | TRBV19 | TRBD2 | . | TGTGCCAGTCGACTAGCGGGAGACTACGAGCAGTACTTC | CASRLAGDYEQYF
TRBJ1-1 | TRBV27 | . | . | TGTGCCAGCAGTTTACGGGGAGGTACCACTGAAGCTTTCTTT | CASSLRGGTTEAFF
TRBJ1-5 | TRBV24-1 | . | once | TGTGCCACCAGTGGCAGCAATAGCAATCAGCCCCAGCATTTT | CATSGSNSNQPQHF
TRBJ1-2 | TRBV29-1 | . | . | TGCAGCGTTCTCGGGGTGGGCTATGGCTACACCTTC | CSVLGVGYGYTF
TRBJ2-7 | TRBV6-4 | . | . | TGTGCCAGCAGGAATCGGGACGGAACCTACGAGCAGTACTTC | CASRNRDGTYEQYF
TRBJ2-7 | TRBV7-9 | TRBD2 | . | TGTGCCAGCAGATCCGGGACTAGTAACCCCCACGAGCAGTACTTC | CASRSGTSNPHEQYF
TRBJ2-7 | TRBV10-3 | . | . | TGTGCCATCAGCTCGGGACTCGAAGCCTACGAGCAGTACTTC | CAISSGLEAYEQYF
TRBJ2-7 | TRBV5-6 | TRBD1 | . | TGTGCCAGCAGCAATGGGGGACAGGGAATGTTTGGCGAGCAGTACTTC | CASSNGGQGMFGEQYF
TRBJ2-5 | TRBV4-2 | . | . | TGTGCCAGCAGCCAAGGGGCGGGGGCCCGAGAGACCCAGTACTTC | CASSQGAGARETQYF
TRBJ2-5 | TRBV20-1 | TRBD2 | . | TGCAGTGCTAGTCCCGAACTAGCGGGCAAACAAGAGACCCAGTACTTC | CSASPELAGKQETQYF
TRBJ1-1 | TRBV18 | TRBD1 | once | TGTGCCAGCTCACCGGCGACCGGGACAGCCTACACTGAAGCTTTCTTT | CASSPATGTAYTEAFF
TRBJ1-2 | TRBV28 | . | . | TGTGCCAGCAGCCTCGGACATAACTATGGCTACACCTTC | CASSLGHNYGYTF
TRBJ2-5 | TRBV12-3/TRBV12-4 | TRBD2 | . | TGTGCCAGCAGGGGACTAGCAGAGACCCAGTACTTC | CASRGLAETQYF
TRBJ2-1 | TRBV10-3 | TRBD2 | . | TGTGCCATCAGTGGAAGCGGGAGGGCCTTCACTGAGCAGTTCTTC | CAISGSGRAFTEQFF
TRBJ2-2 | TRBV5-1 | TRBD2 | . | TGCGCCAGCAGTGGATCTAGCGGGAACACCGGGGAGCTGTTTTTT | CASSGSSGNTGELFF
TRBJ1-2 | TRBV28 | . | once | TGTGCCAGCAGACCGGGACGGCCTAACTATGGCTACACCTTC | CASRPGRPNYGYTF
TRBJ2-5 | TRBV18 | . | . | TGTGCCAGCTCACCAACGGAAGAGACCCAGTACTTC | CASSPTEETQYF
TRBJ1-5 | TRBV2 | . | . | TGTGCCAGCAGTGGGACAGCCTACAATCAGCCCCAGCATTTT | CASSGTAYNQPQHF
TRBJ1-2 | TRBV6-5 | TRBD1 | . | TGTGCCAGCAGTTCGTTATACAGGGGGAACTATGGCTACACCTTC | CASSSLYRGNYGYTF
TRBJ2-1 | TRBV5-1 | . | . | TGCGCCAGCAGCTTGGGAGGGACGGCTACGGTCGATGAGCAGTTCTTC | CASSLGGTATVDEQFF
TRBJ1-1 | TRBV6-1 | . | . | TGTGCCAGCAGTGAAGGGCAGGCGCTTAACACTGAAGCTTTCTTT | CASSEGQALNTEAFF
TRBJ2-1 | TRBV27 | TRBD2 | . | TGTGCCAGCACCCTAGCGGGAGGGACTGACAATGAGCAGTTCTTC | CASTLAGGTDNEQFF
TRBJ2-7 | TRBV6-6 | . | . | TGTGCCAGCGGACAAAGACAGGACTACGAGCAGTACTTC | CASGQRQDYEQYF
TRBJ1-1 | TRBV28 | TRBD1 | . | TGTGCCAGCAGCACCCCCGGGACAGGAAACACTGAAGCTTTCTTT | CASSTPGTGNTEAFF
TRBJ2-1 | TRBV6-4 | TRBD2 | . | TGTGCCAGCAGCCAAGCGGGAGCGTACAATGAGCAGTTCTTC | CASSQAGAYNEQFF
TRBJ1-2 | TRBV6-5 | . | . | TGTGCCAGCAGTTACGACTTTTCGGGGGGCTACACCTTC | CASSYDFSGGYTF
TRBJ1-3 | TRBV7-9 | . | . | TGTGCCAGCAGCTTGGAGGGTGGAAACACCATATATTTT | CASSLEGGNTIYF
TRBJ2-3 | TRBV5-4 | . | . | TGTGCCAGCAGGAGGGGACGCAGCACAGATACGCAGTATTTT | CASRRGRSTDTQYF
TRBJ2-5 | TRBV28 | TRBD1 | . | TGTGCCAGCAGTACCCGACAGGGGGCTATGGGGGAGACCCAGTACTTC | CASSTRQGAMGETQYF
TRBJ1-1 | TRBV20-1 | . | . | TGCAGTGCTAGTTTGAGGCTGGACACTGAAGCTTTCTTT | CSASLRLDTEAFF
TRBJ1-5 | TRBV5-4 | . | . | TGTGCCAGCAGCAAAGGGTCCGGGGATCAGCCCCAGCATTTT | CASSKGSGDQPQHF
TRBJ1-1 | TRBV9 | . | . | TGTGCCAGCAGCGTAGGACCCCCCGGGGAAAGTGAAGCTTTCTTT | CASSVGPPGESEAFF
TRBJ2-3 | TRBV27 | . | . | TGTGCCAGCAGGGTTAGCACAGATACGCAGTATTTT | CASRVSTDTQYF
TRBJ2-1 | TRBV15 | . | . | TGTGCCACCAGCAGAGATATGGCACCAGAGCAGTTCTTC | CATSRDMAPEQFF
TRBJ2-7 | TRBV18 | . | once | TGTGCCAGCTCACCACTTCCCCCGGAGCCCTACGAGCAGTACTTC | CASSPLPPEPYEQYF
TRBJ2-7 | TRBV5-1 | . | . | TGCGCCAGCAGCTGGCATGAACAGGGCGGCGAGCAGTACTTC | CASSWHEQGGEQYF
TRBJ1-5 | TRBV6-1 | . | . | TGTGCCAGCAGTGAAGTAACAAATCAGCCCCAGCATTTT | CASSEVTNQPQHF